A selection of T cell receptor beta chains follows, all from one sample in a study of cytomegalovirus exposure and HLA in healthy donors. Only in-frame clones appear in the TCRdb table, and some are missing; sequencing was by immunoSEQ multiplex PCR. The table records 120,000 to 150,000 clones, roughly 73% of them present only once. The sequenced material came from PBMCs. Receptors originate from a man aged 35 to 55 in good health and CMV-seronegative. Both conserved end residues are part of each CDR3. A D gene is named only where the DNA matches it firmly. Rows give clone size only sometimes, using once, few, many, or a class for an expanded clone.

cdr3_nt: TGTGCCAGCAGCGAACATAAGGATGACAGGAGAAACATTCAGTACTTC; cdr3_aa: CASSEHKDDRRNIQYF; j_call: TRBJ2-4; d_call: .; v_call: TRBV9; clone_size: .
cdr3_nt: TGCGCCAGCAGCCAAGAAGACAGGAACACAGATACGCAGTATTTT; cdr3_aa: CASSQEDRNTDTQYF; j_call: TRBJ2-3; d_call: .; v_call: TRBV4-1; clone_size: few
cdr3_nt: TGTGCCAGCAGTTCAGTGGGGGCCGTATATGGCTACACCTTC; cdr3_aa: CASSSVGAVYGYTF; j_call: TRBJ1-2; d_call: .; v_call: TRBV6-5; clone_size: .
cdr3_nt: TGTGCCAGCAGTTACCTTGGCGGCCTCCCGGGAACGCAGTATTTT; cdr3_aa: CASSYLGGLPGTQYF; j_call: TRBJ2-3; d_call: .; v_call: TRBV27; clone_size: .
cdr3_nt: TGTGCCAGCACCCGAGGACATAACTACGAGCAGTACTTC; cdr3_aa: CASTRGHNYEQYF; j_call: TRBJ2-7; d_call: .; v_call: TRBV6-1; clone_size: .
cdr3_nt: TGTGCCAGCAGTTATCACAGTTCCTACGGGCAGTACTTC; cdr3_aa: CASSYHSSYGQYF; j_call: TRBJ2-7; d_call: .; v_call: TRBV6-6; clone_size: .
cdr3_nt: TGTGCCAGCAGCTCCCCGACTAGCGGGGCCCGCACAGATACGCAGTATTTT; cdr3_aa: CASSSPTSGARTDTQYF; j_call: TRBJ2-3; d_call: TRBD2; v_call: TRBV7-2; clone_size: .
cdr3_nt: TGTGCCAGCAGCCCGCGGGGGGGCCCACACAATGAGCAGTTCTTC; cdr3_aa: CASSPRGGPHNEQFF; j_call: TRBJ2-1; d_call: TRBD2; v_call: TRBV7-9; clone_size: .
cdr3_nt: TGTGCCAGCAGCGTACGAGGGACAGGGAACACCGGGGAGCTGTTTTTT; cdr3_aa: CASSVRGTGNTGELFF; j_call: TRBJ2-2; d_call: TRBD1; v_call: TRBV9; clone_size: .
cdr3_nt: TGTGCCAGCAGTTACACGTCGGTGAGGGAAAGGGTCTATAATTCACCCCTCCACTTT; cdr3_aa: CASSYTSVRERVYNSPLHF; j_call: TRBJ1-6; d_call: .; v_call: TRBV6-7; clone_size: .
cdr3_nt: TGTGCTAGTGGCCGGACAGAGATGAACACTGAAGCTTTCTTT; cdr3_aa: CASGRTEMNTEAFF; j_call: TRBJ1-1; d_call: .; v_call: TRBV12-5; clone_size: .
cdr3_nt: TGTGCCAGCAGTGAACAAGGGGGACGCAATCAGCCCCAGCATTTT; cdr3_aa: CASSEQGGRNQPQHF; j_call: TRBJ1-5; d_call: .; v_call: TRBV2; clone_size: few
cdr3_nt: TGTGCCAGCAGAGGGGACAGGGCAAACAATGAGCAGTTCTTC; cdr3_aa: CASRGDRANNEQFF; j_call: TRBJ2-1; d_call: TRBD1; v_call: TRBV6-1; clone_size: .
cdr3_nt: TGTGCCAGCAGCTTGGAAGGAGGGAGGGGAACTGAAGCTTTCTTT; cdr3_aa: CASSLEGGRGTEAFF; j_call: TRBJ1-1; d_call: .; v_call: TRBV5-4; clone_size: .
cdr3_nt: TGTGCCTGGAGTGTACGGTCCAGGGAGGGGTATAACTATGGCTACACCTTC; cdr3_aa: CAWSVRSREGYNYGYTF; j_call: TRBJ1-2; d_call: .; v_call: TRBV30; clone_size: .
cdr3_nt: TGTGCCAGTAGTATCTCGGGATCTGGGGCCAACGTCCTGACTTTC; cdr3_aa: CASSISGSGANVLTF; j_call: TRBJ2-6; d_call: .; v_call: TRBV19; clone_size: once
cdr3_nt: TGTGCCAGTAGACCCCCGGGACAGGGACTCTACGAGCAGTACTTC; cdr3_aa: CASRPPGQGLYEQYF; j_call: TRBJ2-7; d_call: TRBD1; v_call: TRBV19; clone_size: .
cdr3_nt: TGTGCCAGCAGCTCCCATCAGGTAGATCAGCCCCAGCATTTT; cdr3_aa: CASSSHQVDQPQHF; j_call: TRBJ1-5; d_call: .; v_call: TRBV13; clone_size: .
cdr3_nt: TGCGCCAGCAGCTCACGCCAGGGGGCACGGAACGAGCAGTACTTC; cdr3_aa: CASSSRQGARNEQYF; j_call: TRBJ2-7; d_call: TRBD1; v_call: TRBV5-1; clone_size: .
cdr3_nt: TGTGCTAGTGGTTTGGGGGGGACAGGGGGATATGGCTACACCTTC; cdr3_aa: CASGLGGTGGYGYTF; j_call: TRBJ1-2; d_call: TRBD1; v_call: TRBV12-5; clone_size: few
cdr3_nt: TGTGCCACCAAGACAGGGGATATCAATGAGCAGTTCTTC; cdr3_aa: CATKTGDINEQFF; j_call: TRBJ2-1; d_call: TRBD1; v_call: TRBV15; clone_size: .
cdr3_nt: TGCGCCAGCAGCCAAGGGCAACAGGGCTACTACGAGCAGTACTTC; cdr3_aa: CASSQGQQGYYEQYF; j_call: TRBJ2-7; d_call: .; v_call: TRBV4-1; clone_size: .
cdr3_nt: TGTGCCAGCAGCTTACGCGGGCCAACGGACACTGAAGCTTTCTTT; cdr3_aa: CASSLRGPTDTEAFF; j_call: TRBJ1-1; d_call: .; v_call: TRBV7-6; clone_size: few
cdr3_nt: TGTGCCAGCAGTTTATCCGGGACAGGGTCCTACGAGCAGTACTTC; cdr3_aa: CASSLSGTGSYEQYF; j_call: TRBJ2-7; d_call: TRBD1; v_call: TRBV28; clone_size: .
cdr3_nt: TGTGCCAGCAGCTTAACACAGCAGGGGGGAACCACCGGGGAGCTGTTTTTT; cdr3_aa: CASSLTQQGGTTGELFF; j_call: TRBJ2-2; d_call: .; v_call: TRBV7-3; clone_size: .
cdr3_nt: TGTGCCAGCAGCTTAGCGGGGACAGGGGGCTATGGCTACACCTTC; cdr3_aa: CASSLAGTGGYGYTF; j_call: TRBJ1-2; d_call: TRBD1; v_call: TRBV7-9; clone_size: .
cdr3_nt: TGTGCCAGCAGTTACGTACCGGGACAGACCGGCTACACCTTC; cdr3_aa: CASSYVPGQTGYTF; j_call: TRBJ1-2; d_call: TRBD1; v_call: TRBV6-5; clone_size: once
cdr3_nt: TGCAGCGTTGAGGGAGGGACGGGGTCCCGGAGGGATACTGAAGCTTTCTTT; cdr3_aa: CSVEGGTGSRRDTEAFF; j_call: TRBJ1-1; d_call: .; v_call: TRBV29-1; clone_size: .
cdr3_nt: TGTGCCAGCGGGGCGATCTACCAAGAGACCCAGTACTTC; cdr3_aa: CASGAIYQETQYF; j_call: TRBJ2-5; d_call: .; v_call: TRBV7-2; clone_size: .
cdr3_nt: TGTGCCAGCAGTCCTCTCAGGGGGAATGAGCAGTTCTTC; cdr3_aa: CASSPLRGNEQFF; j_call: TRBJ2-1; d_call: TRBD1; v_call: TRBV6-5; clone_size: .
cdr3_nt: TGTGCCAGCAGCTCGGTGAGGGGGCCAAGGAATGAGCAGTTCTTC; cdr3_aa: CASSSVRGPRNEQFF; j_call: TRBJ2-1; d_call: TRBD1; v_call: TRBV11-2; clone_size: once
cdr3_nt: TGTGCCAGCAGTGCTCGGGGTGTTTGGGACTATGGCTACACCTTC; cdr3_aa: CASSARGVWDYGYTF; j_call: TRBJ1-2; d_call: .; v_call: TRBV6-1; clone_size: .
cdr3_nt: TGTGCCAGCAGCCTATCCCTGGGACTAGGTTACGAGCAGTACTTC; cdr3_aa: CASSLSLGLGYEQYF; j_call: TRBJ2-7; d_call: TRBD2; v_call: TRBV28; clone_size: .
cdr3_nt: TGTGCCAGCGGGGACAGGGCTAGCGGGGAGCTGTTTTTT; cdr3_aa: CASGDRASGELFF; j_call: TRBJ2-2; d_call: TRBD1; v_call: TRBV6-5; clone_size: few
cdr3_nt: TGTTCCAGCAGCTTAGCCCTGACAGACTACGAGCAGTACTTC; cdr3_aa: CSSSLALTDYEQYF; j_call: TRBJ2-7; d_call: .; v_call: TRBV7-9; clone_size: .
cdr3_nt: TGTGCCAGCAGAGGCCAGGGTGACACCGGGGAGCTGTTTTTT; cdr3_aa: CASRGQGDTGELFF; j_call: TRBJ2-2; d_call: .; v_call: TRBV6-4; clone_size: .
cdr3_nt: TGTGCCAGTACCCCAACCTACAGGGGGTCAGTTGCAGATACGCAGTATTTT; cdr3_aa: CASTPTYRGSVADTQYF; j_call: TRBJ2-3; d_call: TRBD1; v_call: TRBV19; clone_size: .
cdr3_nt: TGTGCCAGCAGCCCCCCCGGGGTCGGGAAAGAGCAGTACTTC; cdr3_aa: CASSPPGVGKEQYF; j_call: TRBJ2-7; d_call: .; v_call: TRBV13; clone_size: few
cdr3_nt: TGCGCCAGCAGGCGAACAGGGGAAGGTGATGAAAAACTGTTTTTT; cdr3_aa: CASRRTGEGDEKLFF; j_call: TRBJ1-4; d_call: TRBD1; v_call: TRBV10-2; clone_size: .
cdr3_nt: TGCGCCAGCAGCGCAGGTAGCGGGGGCCAAAGGGAGCAGTACTTC; cdr3_aa: CASSAGSGGQREQYF; j_call: TRBJ2-7; d_call: TRBD2; v_call: TRBV5-1; clone_size: .
cdr3_nt: TGTGCCAGCAGCGTACGGGGGATCTCCTACAATGAGCAGTTCTTC; cdr3_aa: CASSVRGISYNEQFF; j_call: TRBJ2-1; d_call: .; v_call: TRBV9; clone_size: .
cdr3_nt: TGTGCCATCAGTGCGACTAGCGGAAACACCGGGGAGCTGTTTTTT; cdr3_aa: CAISATSGNTGELFF; j_call: TRBJ2-2; d_call: TRBD2; v_call: TRBV10-3; clone_size: .
cdr3_nt: TGTGCCAGCAGTCCTCCGGGATCCCTAAGGGAGCAGTACTTC; cdr3_aa: CASSPPGSLREQYF; j_call: TRBJ2-7; d_call: .; v_call: TRBV6-6; clone_size: .
cdr3_nt: TGTGCCATCAGGGGCCTGCCAGGGCCTCAGCCCCAGCATTTT; cdr3_aa: CAIRGLPGPQPQHF; j_call: TRBJ1-5; d_call: .; v_call: TRBV10-3; clone_size: .
cdr3_nt: TGTGCCAGCAGTTACTCGAGCGGGCCGAACACCGGGGAGCTGTTTTTT; cdr3_aa: CASSYSSGPNTGELFF; j_call: TRBJ2-2; d_call: .; v_call: TRBV6-6; clone_size: .
cdr3_nt: TGCAGCGTTGACGGGATTCAGGGGGCGAGCGAGCAGTACTTC; cdr3_aa: CSVDGIQGASEQYF; j_call: TRBJ2-7; d_call: TRBD1; v_call: TRBV29-1; clone_size: .
cdr3_nt: TGTGCCACCATAACCCCGGGGGGAGCCTACGAGCAGTACTTC; cdr3_aa: CATITPGGAYEQYF; j_call: TRBJ2-7; d_call: TRBD2; v_call: TRBV6-5; clone_size: .
cdr3_nt: TGCAGCGTCGGGACAGGGACAGATACGCAGTATTTT; cdr3_aa: CSVGTGTDTQYF; j_call: TRBJ2-3; d_call: TRBD1; v_call: TRBV29-1; clone_size: .
cdr3_nt: TGTGCCAGCAGCCAACCGCGACAGGGGTCGGGCTACAATGAGCAGTTCTTC; cdr3_aa: CASSQPRQGSGYNEQFF; j_call: TRBJ2-1; d_call: TRBD1; v_call: TRBV4-2; clone_size: .
cdr3_nt: TGTGCCAGCAGCCTGGGGGGGGCCGACACTGAAGCTTTCTTT; cdr3_aa: CASSLGGADTEAFF; j_call: TRBJ1-1; d_call: .; v_call: TRBV2; clone_size: .
cdr3_nt: TGCGCCAGCAGCCAAGGCGACAGGGACTGGGGTGGCTACACCTTC; cdr3_aa: CASSQGDRDWGGYTF; j_call: TRBJ1-2; d_call: TRBD1; v_call: TRBV4-3; clone_size: .
cdr3_nt: TGTGCCAGCAGCCTCACCGGGACTAGCGGCTCCGGGACAGATACGCAGTATTTT; cdr3_aa: CASSLTGTSGSGTDTQYF; j_call: TRBJ2-3; d_call: TRBD2; v_call: TRBV7-9; clone_size: .
cdr3_nt: TGTGCCACCAGCAGAGATTTTTGGGGCAGGGAACTAACTGGGGCCAACGTCCTGACTTTC; cdr3_aa: CATSRDFWGRELTGANVLTF; j_call: TRBJ2-6; d_call: .; v_call: TRBV15; clone_size: once
cdr3_nt: TGCGCCAGCAGCTGGGGGACAGGGAATGGCTACACCTTC; cdr3_aa: CASSWGTGNGYTF; j_call: TRBJ1-2; d_call: TRBD1; v_call: TRBV5-1; clone_size: .
cdr3_nt: TGTGCCATCGACCTAGATTGTCCCTTAACAGGCTACACCTTC; cdr3_aa: CAIDLDCPLTGYTF; j_call: TRBJ1-2; d_call: .; v_call: TRBV19; clone_size: .